A selection of T cell receptor beta chains follows, all from one sample in a study of shared clonotypes between healthy human individuals. Some clones are missing from TCRdb's copy, which holds only in-frame ones; the method was immunoSEQ multiplex PCR. The sample contains about 750,000 clones, 90% to 95% of which appear only once. The specimen was naive CD8+ T cells sorted from blood. These receptors came from a man younger than 45 in good health. The CDR3 runs from the conserved cysteine through the conserved F or W. Each record gives: D gene, CDR3 length, J gene, V gene, clone size, CDR3 DNA, CDR3 protein. A D gene is named only where the DNA matches it firmly. Only part of the rows carry a size: once, few, many, or a class if the clone is expanded.

D: NA
length: 14
J: TRBJ1-3
V: TRBV30
size: NA
DNA: TGTGCCTGGAGATCTAAGGGCTCTGGAAACACCATATATTTT
CDR3: CAWRSKGSGNTIYF

D: TRBD1
length: 15
J: TRBJ2-1
V: TRBV30
size: once
DNA: TGTGCCTGGACCCTAGGGACAGGGGCGAGCAATGAGCAGTTCTTC
CDR3: CAWTLGTGASNEQFF

D: TRBD1
length: 17
J: TRBJ1-4
V: TRBV7-8
size: NA
DNA: TGTGCCAGCAGCTTAGCGGCAGGGGGGGTGACTAGGGAAAAACTGTTTTTT
CDR3: CASSLAAGGVTREKLFF

D: TRBD1
length: 14
J: TRBJ1-5
V: TRBV28
size: NA
DNA: TGTGCCAGCAGGTCGACAGGGCTAGGACAGCCCCAGCATTTT
CDR3: CASRSTGLGQPQHF

D: TRBD1
length: 13
J: TRBJ1-2
V: TRBV6-6
size: NA
DNA: TGTGCCAGCAGTTACTTACGGACAGGGGGCTACACCTTC
CDR3: CASSYLRTGGYTF

D: TRBD2
length: 18
J: TRBJ2-1
V: TRBV15
size: NA
DNA: TGTGCCACCAGCCCGACTAGCGGGAGGGCCGGGCCCTACAATGAGCAGTTCTTC
CDR3: CATSPTSGRAGPYNEQFF

D: NA
length: 12
J: TRBJ2-1
V: TRBV30
size: NA
DNA: TGTGCCTGGAGTTTTCGGATCAATGAGCAGTTCTTC
CDR3: CAWSFRINEQFF

D: NA
length: 16
J: TRBJ2-6
V: TRBV10-3
size: NA
DNA: TGTGCCATCAGCGCCACCCTAGGGTCTGGGGCCAACGTCCTGACTTTC
CDR3: CAISATLGSGANVLTF

D: TRBD2
length: 16
J: TRBJ2-5
V: TRBV2
size: NA
DNA: TGTGCCAGCATCTGGGTAGCGGGAGGGCCTCAAGAGACCCAGTACTTC
CDR3: CASIWVAGGPQETQYF

D: NA
length: 16
J: TRBJ2-3
V: TRBV27
size: NA
DNA: TGTGCCAGCAGGGACCGCCGAGGGGATAGCACAGATACGCAGTATTTT
CDR3: CASRDRRGDSTDTQYF

D: NA
length: 18
J: TRBJ1-2
V: TRBV11-3
size: NA
DNA: TGTGCCAGCAGCTCCAAGGGGACAACTATAACAGTAAACTATGGCTACACCTTC
CDR3: CASSSKGTTITVNYGYTF

D: TRBD2
length: 14
J: TRBJ2-1
V: TRBV7-9
size: NA
DNA: TGTGCCAGCAGCATCCCGGGGAGGGGCACTAAGCAGTTCTTC
CDR3: CASSIPGRGTKQFF

D: NA
length: 11
J: TRBJ1-5
V: TRBV23-1
size: NA
DNA: TGCGCCAGCAGTCATGGACAGCCCCAGCATTTT
CDR3: CASSHGQPQHF

D: NA
length: 15
J: TRBJ2-4
V: TRBV6-1
size: NA
DNA: TGTGCCAGCAGTGAATATCCTTTAGCCAAAAACATTCAGTACTTC
CDR3: CASSEYPLAKNIQYF

D: NA
length: 13
J: TRBJ2-3
V: TRBV6-5
size: once
DNA: TGTGCCAGCAGTTACGGCGGGATAGATACGCAGTATTTT
CDR3: CASSYGGIDTQYF

D: TRBD2
length: 16
J: TRBJ2-2
V: TRBV11-2
size: NA
DNA: TGTGCCAGCAGCTCCATGACTAGCGGGAGGGGCGGGGAGCTGTTTTTT
CDR3: CASSSMTSGRGGELFF

D: NA
length: 16
J: TRBJ2-3
V: TRBV7-9
size: NA
DNA: TGTGCCAGCAGCATCCTCGGGGCCTATGGCACAGATACGCAGTATTTT
CDR3: CASSILGAYGTDTQYF

D: NA
length: 15
J: TRBJ2-7
V: TRBV7-2
size: NA
DNA: TGTGCCAGCAGCATAGGCGATCATAGAATCCACGAGCAGTACTTC
CDR3: CASSIGDHRIHEQYF

D: NA
length: 13
J: TRBJ2-7
V: TRBV7-3
size: NA
DNA: TGTGCCAGCAGCCTTGGGGCCTTCTACGAGCAGTACTTC
CDR3: CASSLGAFYEQYF

D: NA
length: 14
J: TRBJ2-7
V: TRBV7-8
size: NA
DNA: TGTGCCAGCAGCCACGGCAAAGGGGAGATCGAGCAGTACTTC
CDR3: CASSHGKGEIEQYF

D: NA
length: 14
J: TRBJ2-5
V: TRBV7-9
size: NA
DNA: TGTGCCAGCAGCTTACCCGGTGGGCAAGAGACCCAGTACTTC
CDR3: CASSLPGGQETQYF

D: TRBD1
length: 15
J: TRBJ1-1
V: TRBV28
size: NA
DNA: TGTGCCAGCAGCTCCCTTACGGACAGGGGTATTGAAGCTTTCTTT
CDR3: CASSSLTDRGIEAFF

D: NA
length: 14
J: TRBJ1-2
V: TRBV19
size: NA
DNA: TGTGCCAGTAGTATAGTGACGACATCCGGCGGCTACACCTTC
CDR3: CASSIVTTSGGYTF

D: NA
length: 15
J: TRBJ1-2
V: TRBV28
size: NA
DNA: TGTGCCAGCAGTTTGGCACTCATCCCTAACTATGGCTACACCTTC
CDR3: CASSLALIPNYGYTF

D: NA
length: 13
J: TRBJ2-2
V: TRBV29-1
size: NA
DNA: TGCAGCGTAGGAGGGGCGAACACCGGGGAGCTGTTTTTT
CDR3: CSVGGANTGELFF

D: TRBD1
length: 13
J: TRBJ1-5
V: TRBV9
size: NA
DNA: TGTGCCAGCAGCGTGGAAGGGGGCCAGCCCCAGCATTTT
CDR3: CASSVEGGQPQHF

D: NA
length: 14
J: TRBJ2-7
V: TRBV10-3
size: NA
DNA: TGTGCCCCGAGGGAGGCGGCCAGCTCCTACGAGCAGTACTTC
CDR3: CAPREAASSYEQYF

D: TRBD1
length: 15
J: TRBJ2-2
V: TRBV14
size: NA
DNA: TGTGCCAGCAGCCGACAGGGTTGGGGCACCGGGGAGCTGTTTTTT
CDR3: CASSRQGWGTGELFF

D: NA
length: 11
J: TRBJ2-1
V: TRBV29-1
size: NA
DNA: TGCAGCGTTGAAACTGGGGATGAGCAGTTCTTC
CDR3: CSVETGDEQFF

D: TRBD2
length: 13
J: TRBJ2-1
V: TRBV7-6
size: once
DNA: TGTGCCAGCAGCTCTAGCGGATACAATGAGCAGTTCTTC
CDR3: CASSSSGYNEQFF

D: NA
length: 16
J: TRBJ2-1
V: TRBV7-6
size: NA
DNA: TGTGCCAGCAGCTTACGAGGCGGCAGCTCCTACAATGAGCAGTTCTTC
CDR3: CASSLRGGSSYNEQFF

D: NA
length: 16
J: TRBJ2-6
V: TRBV7-9
size: NA
DNA: TGTGCCAGCAGCCCGACTGCTGGCTCTGGGGCCAACGTCCTGACTTTC
CDR3: CASSPTAGSGANVLTF

D: NA
length: 13
J: TRBJ2-7
V: TRBV7-9
size: NA
DNA: TGTGCCAGCAGCTCTCAGGTAACCTACGAGCAGTACTTC
CDR3: CASSSQVTYEQYF

D: TRBD2
length: 17
J: TRBJ2-2
V: TRBV9
size: NA
DNA: TGTGCCAGCAGCGACTCGAGCGGGAAGCCGAACACCGGGGAGCTGTTTTTT
CDR3: CASSDSSGKPNTGELFF

D: TRBD2
length: 14
J: TRBJ2-7
V: TRBV5-5
size: NA
DNA: TGTGCCAGCAGCGACAGCGGGAGCGTTTACGAGCAGTACTTC
CDR3: CASSDSGSVYEQYF

D: NA
length: 13
J: TRBJ2-7
V: TRBV5-5
size: NA
DNA: TGTGCCAGCAGCCCCCGGGATTCCTACGAGCAGTACTTC
CDR3: CASSPRDSYEQYF

D: NA
length: 15
J: TRBJ2-3
V: TRBV14
size: NA
DNA: TGTGCCAGCAGCCTAAACAGGGTTGCGACAGATACGCAGTATTTT
CDR3: CASSLNRVATDTQYF

D: NA
length: 20
J: TRBJ2-5
V: TRBV2
size: NA
DNA: TGTGCCAGCAGTGAAGAGATACGACTAGGTCTGATTCCGGTCCAAGAGACCCAGTACTTC
CDR3: CASSEEIRLGLIPVQETQYF

D: NA
length: 12
J: TRBJ2-2
V: TRBV28
size: NA
DNA: TGTGCCAGCAGTTTAGACACCGGGGAGCTGTTTTTT
CDR3: CASSLDTGELFF

D: NA
length: 16
J: TRBJ1-5
V: TRBV7-8
size: once
DNA: TGTGCCAGCAGAAAAGCGGGGGGTTTGCTGAATCAGCCCCAGCATTTT
CDR3: CASRKAGGLLNQPQHF

D: NA
length: 16
J: TRBJ1-5
V: TRBV6-1
size: NA
DNA: TGTGCCAGCAGTGTGGTAGGTATGTCAGGCAATCAGCCCCAGCATTTT
CDR3: CASSVVGMSGNQPQHF

D: NA
length: 13
J: TRBJ1-5
V: TRBV10-2
size: NA
DNA: TGCGCCAGCAGTCTAGGGGCCTGGCAGCCCCAGCATTTT
CDR3: CASSLGAWQPQHF

D: NA
length: 13
J: TRBJ2-3
V: TRBV4-1
size: NA
DNA: TGCGCCAGCAGCCAAGTGGGCACAGATACGCAGTATTTT
CDR3: CASSQVGTDTQYF

D: TRBD2
length: 18
J: TRBJ2-1
V: TRBV9
size: NA
DNA: TGTGCCAGCAGCGTAGAAGCTAGCGGGAGGAACTCCTACAATGAGCAGTTCTTC
CDR3: CASSVEASGRNSYNEQFF

D: TRBD1
length: 12
J: TRBJ2-5
V: TRBV2
size: NA
DNA: TGTGCCAGCAGAGGGGACAGAGAGACCCAGTACTTC
CDR3: CASRGDRETQYF

D: NA
length: 12
J: TRBJ1-1
V: TRBV29-1
size: NA
DNA: TGCAGCGTTCGTACACAGAACACTGAAGCTTTCTTT
CDR3: CSVRTQNTEAFF

D: TRBD2
length: 15
J: TRBJ2-1
V: TRBV5-6
size: NA
DNA: TGTGCCAGCAGCTTGGCGGCTAGCGGGAGCAATGAGCAGTTCTTC
CDR3: CASSLAASGSNEQFF

D: TRBD2
length: 19
J: TRBJ2-1
V: TRBV30
size: NA
DNA: TGTGCCTGGAGTCTTCCGGGACTAGCGGGAGGCACTTCCTACAATGAGCAGTTCTTC
CDR3: CAWSLPGLAGGTSYNEQFF

D: NA
length: 13
J: TRBJ1-1
V: TRBV27
size: NA
DNA: TGTGCCACTTCGAGAGGGGGGGTCACTGAAGCTTTCTTT
CDR3: CATSRGGVTEAFF

D: NA
length: 13
J: TRBJ2-3
V: TRBV27
size: NA
DNA: TGTGCCAGCAGTTTATGGGCTGGGGATACGCAGTATTTT
CDR3: CASSLWAGDTQYF

D: NA
length: 15
J: TRBJ2-4
V: TRBV28
size: NA
DNA: TGTGCCAGCAGCCCAGATTTAGGGTACTGGAACATTCAGTACTTC
CDR3: CASSPDLGYWNIQYF

D: TRBD2
length: 16
J: TRBJ2-3
V: TRBV29-1
size: NA
DNA: TGCAGCGTTTACCCCTCTCGGGAGGGTAGCACAGATACGCAGTATTTT
CDR3: CSVYPSREGSTDTQYF

D: TRBD2
length: 15
J: TRBJ2-1
V: TRBV29-1
size: NA
DNA: TGCAGCGTTGACCGGACTAGTTCGGAATCCAATGAGCAGTTCTTC
CDR3: CSVDRTSSESNEQFF

D: NA
length: 12
J: TRBJ2-1
V: TRBV27
size: NA
DNA: TGTGCCAGCAGTCCCAGCTACAATGAGCAGTTCTTC
CDR3: CASSPSYNEQFF

D: NA
length: 14
J: TRBJ2-3
V: TRBV29-1
size: NA
DNA: TGCAGCGTTGAGGACCCTTCAAGCACAGATACGCAGTATTTT
CDR3: CSVEDPSSTDTQYF